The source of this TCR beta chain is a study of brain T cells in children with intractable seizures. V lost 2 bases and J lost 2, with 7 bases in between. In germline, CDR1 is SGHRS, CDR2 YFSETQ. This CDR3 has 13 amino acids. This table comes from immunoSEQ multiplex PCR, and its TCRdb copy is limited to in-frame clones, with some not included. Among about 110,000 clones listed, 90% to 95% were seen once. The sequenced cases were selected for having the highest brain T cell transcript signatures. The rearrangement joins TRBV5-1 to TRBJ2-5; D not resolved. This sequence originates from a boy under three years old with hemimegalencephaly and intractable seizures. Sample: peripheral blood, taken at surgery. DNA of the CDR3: TGCGCCAGCAGCTTAATGTATCAAGAGACCCAGTACTTC. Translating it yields CASSLMYQETQYF.